This TCR beta chain was documented in a study of blood T cell repertoires in COVID-19. About the study: The study drew acute and convalescent COVID-19 samples from the United States, Italy and Spain. Nucleic acid was either cDNA or gDNA, and it came from T cells, B-cell-depleted T cells, or PBMCs.

The assay was immunoSEQ multiplex PCR, and TCRdb's table has in-frame clones only and misses some. In the table there are 350,000 to 400,000 clones, roughly 90% of which are singletons. The sample holds one count of this clone. In germline, CDR1 is KGHSH, CDR2 LQKENI. J lost 2 bases, V lost 3 bases, and 4 bases had no gene match. This CDR3 spans 16 amino acids. The rearrangement uses TRBV18 and TRBJ2-1, with 10 bases fitting TRBD2. This clonotype was obtained from a woman aged 30 to 39 with acute COVID-19. Specimen: PBMCs or T cells enriched from blood (not recorded which). DNA for the CDR3: TGTGCCAGCTCACCCCTAGCGGGGGTAACCTACAATGAGCAGTTCTTC. Translated: CASSPLAGVTYNEQFF.